The entry below gives a single T cell receptor beta chain sequence along with its context. The antigen remains undetermined. This CDR3 region has 14 residues. Germline V CDR1 and CDR2: MNHEY, SVGAGI. V lost 8 bases to trimming and J lost 5 bases; unmatched junction nucleotides: 7. Of the isolated RNA, all was reverse transcribed, and so the sequenced material was expressed TCRB transcripts. Profiling relied on immunoSEQ multiplex PCR, and the TCRdb table lists in-frame clones only, not all of them. The top ten hold approximately 0.7% of the sample, which has 100,000 to 150,000 clones, around 8.8% seen once. A CD45RO/CCR7/CD25/CD127/CD95/CD27 panel sorted naive, central memory, regulatory and stem cell-like memory CD4+ cells. The sample is drawn from a study of beta chain features in type 1 diabetes. General observations from the study: In every one of the four CD4+ subsets, TCRB CDR3s were moderately but significantly shorter in Type 1 diabetes patients. The naive, central memory and Treg TCRB repertoires looked more alike in patients than they did in healthy donors. Cells with high TCR expression could be over-represented by cDNA sequencing.

This sequence originates from a man aged 25-40 years with type 1 diabetes. The V call is TRBV6-5, the J call TRBJ1-1, with TRBD1 matching over 11 bases. The sequenced material came from central memory CD4+ T cells from blood. The CDR3 sequence is CASGDRGWRTEAFF. The DNA of the CDR3 is TGTGCCAGCGGGGACAGGGGGTGGCGGACTGAAGCTTTCTTT.